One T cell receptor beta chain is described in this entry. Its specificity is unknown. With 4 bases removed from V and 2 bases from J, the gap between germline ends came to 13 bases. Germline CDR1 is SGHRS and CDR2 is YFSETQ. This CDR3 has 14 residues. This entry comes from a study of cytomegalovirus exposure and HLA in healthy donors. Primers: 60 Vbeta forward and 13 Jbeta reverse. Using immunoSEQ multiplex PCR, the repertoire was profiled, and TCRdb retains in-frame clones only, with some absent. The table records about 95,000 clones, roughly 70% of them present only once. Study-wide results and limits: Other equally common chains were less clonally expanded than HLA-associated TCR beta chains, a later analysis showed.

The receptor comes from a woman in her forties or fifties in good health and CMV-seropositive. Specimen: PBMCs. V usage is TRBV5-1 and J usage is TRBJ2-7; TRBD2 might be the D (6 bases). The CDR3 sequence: CASSHPGGTYEQYF. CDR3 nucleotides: TGCGCCAGCAGCCACCCCGGGGGTACCTACGAGCAGTACTTC.